These 16 T cell receptor beta chains share one sample of origin, sequenced in a study of cytomegalovirus exposure and HLA in healthy donors. Vbeta (60) and Jbeta (13) primers were used in the PCR. Only in-frame clones appear in the TCRdb table, and some are missing; sequencing was by immunoSEQ multiplex PCR. This table has approximately 220,000 clones, around 80% appearing once. Sequencing was done on a sample of PBMCs. These receptors were taken from a man younger than 45 in good health and CMV-seronegative.

This clone was observed a single time. The chain carries TRBV6-6 and TRBJ1-2; tentatively, D is TRBD1 (5 bases). Germline CDR1 reads MNHNY; CDR2 reads SVGAGI (reference sequence). Trimming cost V 4 bases and J 3 bases, with 18 bases left between them. The CDR3 length is 16 residues. The DNA of the CDR3 is TGTGCCAGCAGTTCCACGACTCTTGGGGCTCACTATGGCTACACCTTC. It is translated as CASSSTTLGAHYGYTF.

The rearrangement uses TRBV29-1 and TRBJ1-2; TRBD1 agrees at 7 bases. With 0 bases clipped from V and 5 bases from J, the junction kept 15 bases outside the gene matches. Germline CDR1 is SQVTM and CDR2 is ANQGSEA. The CDR3 runs 17 residues. As DNA, the CDR3 is TGCAGCGTTGAAGATCAAGTAGACGAGACAGGGAGTTATGGCTACACCTTC. It yields the protein CSVEDQVDETGSYGYTF.

The table lists this clone with a few counts. Compared with germline, one end of the junction differs, possibly owing to a read error. The chain employs TRBV9 and TRBJ2-6, with D perhaps matching TRBD1 (6 bases). CDR3 length: 17 residues. Germline CDR1 is SGDLS and CDR2 is YYNGEE. CDR3 nucleotides: TGTGCCAGCAGCGTTCATCTCAAGGGGCCAGGGGCCAGCGTCCTGACTTTC. Residues: CASSVHLKGPGASVLTF.

The chain combines TRBV5-1 with TRBJ2-5, with 8 bases lining up with TRBD2. The CDR3 runs 15 residues. The germline CDR1 and CDR2 sequences are SGHRS and YFSETQ. The V gene end was trimmed by 2 bases and the J gene end by 4 bases; junction bases not matched to a gene: 7. The CDR3 loop reads CASSFGLAGSETQYF. Here the CDR3 DNA reads TGCGCCAGCAGCTTCGGACTAGCAGGGTCAGAGACCCAGTACTTC.

The J gene is TRBJ1-5, the V gene TRBV28; TRBD1 aligns across 7 bases. CDR1 is MDHEN and CDR2 is SYDVKM in the germline V gene. With V trimmed by 4 bases and J by 6 bases, 6 bases remained unmatched. The CDR3 runs to 14 residues. The CDR3 nucleotides read TGTGCCAGCAGTTGGAAGGGGGCAGGTCAGCCCCAGCATTTT. This sequence encodes CASSWKGAGQPQHF.

The rearrangement uses TRBV6-6 and TRBJ2-7, with 8 bases fitting TRBD2. Unmatched junction bases numbered 10, after V lost 8 bases and J lost 7 bases. The CDR3 is 13 residues long. Germline V CDR1 and CDR2: MNHNY, SVGAGI (reference sequence). The DNA for the CDR3 is TGTGCCAGCTTGGTGCCGGGGGGGCGGGAGCAGTACTTC. It codes for CASLVPGGREQYF.

This clone was picked up a small number of times. The chain recombines TRBV7-8 with TRBJ2-2; D not certain. This CDR3 contains 11 residues. V gave up 6 bases and J gave up 6 bases, with 5 bases separating them. Germline V gene sequence: CDR1 SGHVS, CDR2 FQNEAQ. CDR3 bases: TGTGCCAGCAGTGACTCCGGGGAGCTGTTTTTT. It translates to CASSDSGELFF. Drawing the rest from reference TRBV7-8 and TRBJ2-2, the complete variable domain is GAGVSQSPRYKVAKRGQDVALRCDPISGHVSLFWYQQALGQGPEFLTYFQNEAQLDKSGLPSDRFFAERPEGSVSTLKIQRTQQEDSAVYLCASSDSGELFFGEGSRLTVL.

This clone has a single count. The chain carries TRBV27 and TRBJ2-1; D might be TRBD1 (5 bases). V was trimmed by 6 bases and J by 9 bases, leaving 12 bases between them. The CDR3 length is 12 residues. CDR1 and CDR2 from the germline V gene are MNHEY and SMNVEV (reference sequence). The CDR3 bases are TGTGCCAGCAGATTGGGGCAGGGTGAGCAGTTCTTC. This encodes CASRLGQGEQFF.

J is TRBJ2-5 and V is TRBV6-5; perhaps TRBD2 as D (7 bases). CDR3 length equals 14 residues. Trimming removed 8 bases at V and 4 bases at J, with 17 bases between. Germline V CDR1 and CDR2: MNHEY, SVGAGI. As DNA, the CDR3 is TGTGCCAGCGGGAGAGGGGGGGCCTCAGAGACCCAGTACTTC. Amino acid sequence: CASGRGGASETQYF.

This chain links TRBV19 with TRBJ1-2; possible D gene TRBD1, 5 bases. The CDR3 is 16 amino acids. Germline assignment: CDR1 LNHDA and CDR2 SQIVND (reference sequence). The ends were cut back, 1 base at V and 3 bases at J, with 15 bases in the middle. The CDR3: CASSIGGGALDYGYTF. The CDR3 DNA follows: TGTGCCAGTAGTATAGGAGGCGGGGCGCTGGACTATGGCTACACCTTC.

CDR3 DNA: TGTGCCAGCGGGGGGGGGCTCTATGGCTACACCTTC. Its protein is CASGGGLYGYTF. V and J are TRBV28 and TRBJ1-2, with a weak D call TRBD1 (6 bases). Germline V gene sequence: CDR1 MDHEN, CDR2 SYDVKM. V lost 8 bases and J lost 4, with 11 bases in between. CDR3 length equals 12 residues.

V gene TRBV9 combines with J gene TRBJ2-3; 11 bases align to TRBD2. The CDR3 extends over 17 amino acids. The J segment lost 2 bases and the V segment lost 2 bases, leaving 7 bases of the junction unmatched. Germline CDR1 is SGDLS and CDR2 is YYNGEE. This CDR3 is CASSVIGLAGLTDTQYF. The CDR3 DNA follows: TGTGCCAGCAGCGTCATCGGACTAGCGGGCCTCACAGATACGCAGTATTTT.

In nucleotides, the CDR3 is TGCGCCAGCAGCCTAGGGGAGGGGGTAGCTTTCTTT. This sequence encodes CASSLGEGVAFF. J is TRBJ1-1 and V is TRBV5-1, with TRBD1 as a possible D gene (6 bases). CDR1 and CDR2 (germline): SGHRS, YFSETQ. The CDR3 extends over 12 amino acids. Trimming left V 4 bases short and J 10 bases short, with 14 bases between.

In its sample, this clone was seen a few times. The rearrangement uses TRBV7-2 and TRBJ2-7, with 10 bases fitting TRBD1. J gave up 4 bases and V 7 bases, and 13 bases lay outside the gene matches. CDR1 and CDR2 (germline): SGHTA, FQGNSA. CDR3 length: 16 residues. In nucleotides, the CDR3 is TGTGCCAGCACTCGAGGTCAGGGACAGGGGATGTACGAGCAGTACTTC. Amino acid sequence: CASTRGQGQGMYEQYF.

The chain employs TRBV27 and TRBJ1-1, with D uncertain. The V end was cut by 5 bases, the J end by 0 bases, with 19 bases between. Germline loops: CDR1 MNHEY, CDR2 SMNVEV (reference sequence). This CDR3 has 17 residues. CDR3 nucleotide sequence: TGTGCCAGCAGTACCCAGAAAACCATTCACATGAACACTGAAGCTTTCTTT. Translation: CASSTQKTIHMNTEAFF.

The V gene is TRBV11-2, the J gene TRBJ1-3, with D possibly matching TRBD1 (5 bases). Germline assignment: CDR1 SGHAT and CDR2 FQNNGV. V was pared by 1 base and J by 4 bases, with 14 bases between. The CDR3 covers 16 residues. The CDR3 nucleotides are TGTGCCAGCAGCTTAGGGAAGGCCCAGGGCGGAAACACCATATATTTT. Translation: CASSLGKAQGGNTIYF.